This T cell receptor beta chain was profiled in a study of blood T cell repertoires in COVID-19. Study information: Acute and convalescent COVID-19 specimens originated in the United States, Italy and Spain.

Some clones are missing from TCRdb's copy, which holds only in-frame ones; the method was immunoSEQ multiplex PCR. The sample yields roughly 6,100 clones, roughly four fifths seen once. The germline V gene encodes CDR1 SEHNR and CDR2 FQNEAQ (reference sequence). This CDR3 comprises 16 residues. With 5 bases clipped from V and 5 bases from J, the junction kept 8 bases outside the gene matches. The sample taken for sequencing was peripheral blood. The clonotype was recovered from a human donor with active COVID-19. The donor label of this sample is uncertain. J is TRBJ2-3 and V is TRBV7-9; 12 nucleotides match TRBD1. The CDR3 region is CASSLGTGGKKDTQYF. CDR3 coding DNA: TGTGCCAGCAGCCTTGGGACAGGGGGCAAGAAAGATACGCAGTATTTT. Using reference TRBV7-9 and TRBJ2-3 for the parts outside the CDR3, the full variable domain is DTGVSQNPRHKITKRGQNVTFRCDPISEHNRLYWYRQTLGQGPEFLTYFQNEAQLEKSRLLSDRFSAERPKGSFSTLEIQRTEQGDSAMYLCASSLGTGGKKDTQYFGPGTRLTVL.